One and the same sample provided the 8 T cell receptor beta chains below, sequenced in a study of T-cell memory formation after mild COVID-19. TCRdb re-called the 5' RACE reads through MiXCR, storing one row per CDR3 protein. The sample has around 310,000 distinct CDR3 sequences; about 13% are singletons. Sequenced sample: PBMCs or a T cell subset sorted from them (not recorded which). The receptor source for this set is a man aged 18 to 30 who had mild COVID-19 (a few samples of this study predate the infection). Cell type and time point are not known.

The V and J genes are TRBV12-3 or TRBV12-4 and TRBJ2-5; D remains unclear. Trimming cost V 2 bases and J 4 bases, with 8 bases left between them. The CDR3 runs to 13 residues. In DNA form, the CDR3 reads TGTGCCAGCAGTTTAATGAATCGAGAGACCCAGTACTTC. Residues: CASSLMNRETQYF.

This clonotype was recorded a few times. V is TRBV2 and J is TRBJ2-7; possible D gene TRBD2, 6 bases. The CDR3 spans 14 residues. V lost 8 bases and J 2 bases, leaving 16 bases between the germline ends. In germline, CDR1 is SNHLY, CDR2 FYNNEI. As DNA, the CDR3 is TGTGCCAGCCAGCCCGGGACTTATGCCTACGAGCAGTACTTC. Amino acid sequence: CASQPGTYAYEQYF.

This chain joins TRBV29-1 and TRBJ2-5; the D call may be TRBD1 or TRBD2 (5 bases each). Germline lookup yields CDR1 SQVTM and CDR2 ANQGSEA. CDR3 length: 10 amino acids. V was cut by 7 bases and J by 5 bases, with 8 bases left in between. The CDR3: CSAEGETQYF. CDR3 nucleotides: TGCAGCGCAGAGGGGGAGACCCAGTACTTC.

This clonotype was recorded at least ten times. The rearrangement links TRBV7-3 to TRBJ2-1; 9 nucleotides align to TRBD1. Trimming removed 8 bases from V and 6 bases from J; junction bases left unmatched: 5. Germline CDR1 and CDR2: SGHTA and FQGTGA. This CDR3 contains 13 residues. The CDR3 DNA sequence: TGTGCCAGCGGGACAGGGCCGTTCAATGAGCAGTTCTTC. This translates into CASGTGPFNEQFF.

The chain couples TRBV5-1 to TRBJ2-1; no clear D. V gave up 4 bases and J gave up 3 bases, with 23 bases separating them. There are 18 residues in the CDR3. Germline V lookup: CDR1 SGHRS, CDR2 YFSETQ. In nucleotides, the CDR3 is TGCGCCAGCAGCAGCCAGCCCCGACGGGTGGAGTACTACAATGAGCAGTTCTTC. Amino acids: CASSSQPRRVEYYNEQFF. Full variable domain (remainder filled in from reference TRBV5-1 and TRBJ2-1): KAGVTQTPRYLIKTRGQQVTLSCSPISGHRSVSWYQQTPGQGLQFLFEYFSETQRNKGNFPGRFSGRQFSNSRSEMNVSTLELGDSALYLCASSSQPRRVEYYNEQFFGPGTRLTVL.

The rearrangement links TRBV21-1 to TRBJ2-3; the table names TRBD2, a call not compared with the DNA. TRBV21-1 is a pseudogene segment. CDR3 length: 17 residues. CDR3 sequence reads: CASSRSSGTSGGNAQYF. The CDR3 DNA sequence: TGTGCCAGCAGCAGGTCCTCCGGGACTAGCGGGGGGAATGCGCAGTATTTT.

The table lists this clonotype with a few counts. The rearrangement uses TRBV6-5 and TRBJ2-3, with D unresolved. V was clipped by 0 bases and J by 7 bases, with 11 bases between them. The CDR3 contains 14 residues. Germline loops: CDR1 MNHEY, CDR2 SVGAGI. This CDR3 reads CASSYSSFRYTQYF. The CDR3 nucleotides are TGTGCCAGCAGTTACTCGAGTTTCAGATATACGCAGTATTTT.

This clonotype was found many times. The V gene is TRBV7-6, the J gene TRBJ2-3; 8 positions agree with TRBD1. The CDR3 covers 16 residues. Germline loops: CDR1 SGHVS, CDR2 FNYEAQ. Unmatched junction bases numbered 6, after V lost 1 base and J lost 3 bases. The CDR3 DNA sequence: TGTGCCAGCAGCTTAGGGACAGGGCGGTTTACAGATACGCAGTATTTT. Translating it yields CASSLGTGRFTDTQYF.